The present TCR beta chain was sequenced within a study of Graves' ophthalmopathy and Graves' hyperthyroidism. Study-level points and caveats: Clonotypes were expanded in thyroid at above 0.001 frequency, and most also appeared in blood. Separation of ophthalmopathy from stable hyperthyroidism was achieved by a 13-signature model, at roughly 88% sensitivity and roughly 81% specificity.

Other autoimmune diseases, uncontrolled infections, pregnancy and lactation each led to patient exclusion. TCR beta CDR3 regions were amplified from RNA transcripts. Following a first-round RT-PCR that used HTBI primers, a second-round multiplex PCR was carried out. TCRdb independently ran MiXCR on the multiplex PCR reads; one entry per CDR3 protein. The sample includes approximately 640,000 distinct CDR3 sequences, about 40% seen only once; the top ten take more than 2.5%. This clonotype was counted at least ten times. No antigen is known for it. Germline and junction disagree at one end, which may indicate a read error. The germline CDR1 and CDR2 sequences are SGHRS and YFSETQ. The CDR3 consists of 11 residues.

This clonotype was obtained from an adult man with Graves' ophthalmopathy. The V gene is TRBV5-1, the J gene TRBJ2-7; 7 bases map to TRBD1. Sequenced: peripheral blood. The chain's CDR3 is CASSLTGEQYF. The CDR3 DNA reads TGTGCCAGCAGCCTGACAGGGGAGCAGTACTTC.